Below, 23 T cell receptor beta chains from the same sample are listed, as sequenced in a study of siplizumab effects on memory and regulatory T cells. The protocol was immunoSEQ multiplex PCR, while the TCRdb copy is restricted to in-frame clones and leaves out a portion. The sample gives some 110,000 clones, about 93% of which show up once; 0.32% is in the top ten. The sequencing sample was made of CD4+ T cells sorted from blood. All receptors derive from a human donor in good health.

The rearrangement joins TRBV5-1 to TRBJ2-5; possible D gene TRBD1, 6 bases. Germline V gene sequence: CDR1 SGHRS, CDR2 YFSETQ. The V end lost 0 bases, the J end lost 2 bases, and 8 bases lay between the germline ends. The CDR3 is 14 amino acids. Here the CDR3 reads CASSLGGGQETQYF. The CDR3 nucleotides are TGCGCCAGCAGCTTGGGAGGGGGTCAAGAGACCCAGTACTTC.

The chain employs TRBV5-1 and TRBJ2-3; D gene uncertain. V lost 0 bases, J lost 2 bases, and 10 bases lay in between. The CDR3 is made up of 15 amino acids. Germline V gene sequence: CDR1 SGHRS, CDR2 YFSETQ. The CDR3 DNA is TGCGCCAGCAGCTTGGCCTTTACAACCACAGATACGCAGTATTTT. The encoded protein is CASSLAFTTTDTQYF.

This chain links TRBV15 with TRBJ1-5; D is unclear. This CDR3 is built from 15 residues. Germline V lookup: CDR1 LNHNV, CDR2 YYDKDF (reference sequence). V lost 0 bases and J 4 bases, leaving 10 bases between the germline ends. The CDR3 is CATSRDVLVNQPQHF. CDR3 nucleotides: TGTGCCACCAGCAGAGATGTTTTGGTGAATCAGCCCCAGCATTTT.

This sequence joins TRBV11-2 and TRBJ1-1, with D perhaps TRBD1 (6 bases). From germline, CDR1 is SGHAT and CDR2 FQNNGV. This CDR3 is 15 amino acids long. V gave up 0 bases and J gave up 7 bases, with 15 bases separating them. The CDR3 here is CASSLDPGAYGEAFF. CDR3 in DNA: TGTGCCAGCAGCTTAGATCCGGGGGCATATGGTGAAGCTTTCTTT.

The chain couples TRBV18 to TRBJ1-4; D remains ambiguous. V was pared by 6 bases and J by 7 bases, with 12 bases between. Germline-derived CDR1 and CDR2 are KGHSH and LQKENI. This CDR3 region has 13 residues. The CDR3 here is CASSMGFREKLFF. The DNA of the CDR3 is TGTGCCAGCTCGATGGGGTTCCGTGAAAAACTGTTTTTT.

The chain is built from TRBV27 and TRBJ2-5; 8 bases map to TRBD1. The germline V gene encodes CDR1 MNHEY and CDR2 SMNVEV (reference sequence). V shed 8 bases, J shed 5 bases, and the junction held 4 bases outside the gene matches. The CDR3 totals 12 residues. The CDR3 protein is CASRTGLETQYF. DNA of the CDR3: TGTGCCAGCCGGACAGGGCTTGAGACCCAGTACTTC.

Only one count was recorded for this clone. J is TRBJ2-7 and V is TRBV9; TRBD2 might be the D (5 bases). Germline CDR1 SGDLS, CDR2 YYNGEE. There are 13 residues in the CDR3. The V end lost 4 bases, the J end lost 9 bases, and 17 bases lay between the germline ends. Written as DNA, the CDR3 is TGTGCCAGCAGCCCCGTCACTAGAGGTCTGCAGTACTTC. This gives the protein CASSPVTRGLQYF.

V gene TRBV21-1 combines with J gene TRBJ1-1; the table's D gene call, TRBD1, was not cross checked with the DNA. TRBV21-1 is designated a pseudogene. The CDR3 runs to 17 residues. The DNA for the CDR3 is TGTGCCAGCAGCAAAGGACGGACAGGGGGAAGAAGAACTGAAGCTTTCTTT. It yields the protein CASSKGRTGGRRTEAFF.

The V call is TRBV29-1, the J call TRBJ1-2, with D unresolved. The germline gives CDR1 SQVTM, CDR2 ANQGSEA. The CDR3 is 11 amino acids. Deletions cut 4 bases from V and 4 bases from J, with 7 bases between. The CDR3 DNA is TGCAGCGTTGGAGGGAGCTATGGCTACACCTTC. This codes for CSVGGSYGYTF.

The chain joins TRBV18 to TRBJ2-5, with D unresolved. CDR3 length: 11 amino acids. Germline V gene sequence: CDR1 KGHSH, CDR2 LQKENI. V lost 2 bases, J lost 5 bases, and 3 bases lay in between. CDR3 sequence reads: CASSPDETQYF. DNA of the CDR3: TGTGCCAGCTCACCAGATGAGACCCAGTACTTC.

This clone has just a few counts. The gene calls are TRBV10-3 and TRBJ1-1; a weak D match, TRBD1 (5 bases). The V gene's germline CDR1 is ENHRY and CDR2 SYGVKD. The CDR3 covers 12 residues. The CDR3: CVSRGYDTEAFF. The CDR3, as DNA: TGTGTCTCCCGGGGCTACGACACTGAAGCTTTCTTT.

This clone showed up just once. CDR3 DNA: TGCGCCAGCAGCTTGGCCTCGCAGGGAGGGTATAATTTGGGATATGGCTACACCTTC. Its translation is CASSLASQGGYNLGYGYTF. This sequence joins TRBV5-1 and TRBJ1-2; the D gene is possibly TRBD1 (5 bases). The CDR3 totals 19 residues. The V end lost 0 bases, the J end lost 5 bases, and 26 bases lay between the germline ends. The germline V gene encodes CDR1 SGHRS and CDR2 YFSETQ.

This chain connects TRBV11-3 to TRBJ2-3; D is undetermined. Trimming took off 8 bases at V and 2 bases at J, with 14 bases between the two ends. CDR3 length equals 14 residues. Germline CDR1 is SGHNT and CDR2 is YENEEA. The CDR3, as DNA: TGTGCCAGCGGAGTTCTGGGTGACACAGATACGCAGTATTTT. Translated: CASGVLGDTDTQYF.

In its sample, this clone was seen once. This rearrangement joins TRBV13 to TRBJ1-2, with D possibly being TRBD1 (5 bases). The V end lost 2 bases, the J end lost 2 bases, and 6 bases lay between the germline ends. Per germline, CDR1 PRHDT and CDR2 FYEKMQ (reference sequence). The CDR3 has 13 amino acids. CDR3 in DNA: TGTGCCAGCAGCTTATGGGGGAACTATGGCTACACCTTC. Its protein is CASSLWGNYGYTF.

The chain employs TRBV5-4 and TRBJ2-1; D uncertain. This CDR3 is 17 amino acids long. V gave up 0 bases and J gave up 0 bases, with 13 bases separating them. The germline V gene has CDR1 SGHNT and CDR2 YYREEE (reference sequence). The CDR3 DNA sequence: TGTGCCAGCAGCTTGGCTGGGCAAAAGAGCTCCTACAATGAGCAGTTCTTC. As protein: CASSLAGQKSSYNEQFF.

The V and J genes are TRBV4-3 and TRBJ2-7; 11 nucleotides match TRBD1. This CDR3 is built from 15 residues. Trimming at V came to 5 bases and at J to 3 bases, leaving 6 bases not matched to a gene. Germline values: CDR1 LGHNA, CDR2 YSLEER. The CDR3 nucleotides read TGCGCCAGCAGCGTCAGGACAGGGGGCTACTACGAGCAGTACTTC. Protein sequence: CASSVRTGGYYEQYF.

The chain has TRBV2 and TRBJ2-6; 7 bases line up with TRBD1. There are 15 residues in the CDR3. The V gene end was trimmed by 7 bases and the J gene end by 0 bases; junction bases not matched to a gene: 3. Germline V CDR1 and CDR2: SNHLY, FYNNEI. The CDR3 coding sequence is TGTGCCAGCATTCGGGACAGCTCTGGGGCCAACGTCCTGACTTTC. This encodes CASIRDSSGANVLTF.

V gene TRBV9 combines with J gene TRBJ2-7, with TRBD2 matching 8 bases. V trimming: 5 bases; J trimming: 2 bases; junction bases outside the gene matches: 3. This CDR3 has 13 amino acids. CDR1 is SGDLS, CDR2 YYNGEE, per germline. CDR3 coding DNA: TGTGCCAGCAGTGTTAGCGGGACCTACGAGCAGTACTTC. It translates to CASSVSGTYEQYF. Full variable domain (missing parts from reference TRBV9 and TRBJ2-7): DSGVTQTPKHLITATGQRVTLRCSPRSGDLSVYWYQQSLDQGLQFLIQYYNGEERAKGNILERFSAQQFPDLHSELNLSSLELGDSALYFCASSVSGTYEQYFGPGTRLTVT.

The CDR3 bases are TGCGCCAGCAGTTCGGGGGGTGTAGTCAACACTGAAGCTTTCTTT. Translation gives CASSSGGVVNTEAFF. This sequence joins TRBV5-1 and TRBJ1-1; D perhaps matches TRBD1 (5 bases). The germline gives CDR1 SGHRS, CDR2 YFSETQ. V was cut by 5 bases and J by 2 bases, with 16 bases left in between. This CDR3 comprises 15 residues.

The chain employs TRBV5-1 and TRBJ2-7, with TRBD1 identical over 8 bases. The CDR3 sequence is 14 residues long. V was pared by 4 bases and J by 3 bases, with 6 bases of the junction left unmatched. Per the germline V gene, CDR1 is SGHRS and CDR2 is YFSETQ. The CDR3 nucleotides read TGCGCCAGCAGCCAGACGGGACAGGTCTACGAGCAGTACTTC. It yields the protein CASSQTGQVYEQYF.

This chain uses TRBV5-6 with TRBJ1-1; 8 bases map to TRBD1. The CDR3 runs to 13 residues. The trim removed 4 bases at V and 6 bases at J, leaving 5 bases unmatched. CDR1 and CDR2 (germline): SGHDT, YYEEEE. CDR3 amino acids: CASSVYRGAEAFF. CDR3 bases: TGTGCCAGCAGCGTATACAGGGGGGCTGAAGCTTTCTTT.

This rearrangement joins TRBV9 to TRBJ1-2, with unresolved D. Germline V lookup: CDR1 SGDLS, CDR2 YYNGEE. Deletions cut 0 bases from V and 5 bases from J, with 11 bases between. The CDR3 totals 14 residues. As DNA, the CDR3 is TGTGCCAGCAGCGTAGAATTCGAAGGGTATGGCTACACCTTC. It encodes CASSVEFEGYGYTF.

This rearrangement joins TRBV5-1 to TRBJ2-6, with a possible D match to TRBD1 (6 bases). Germline CDR1 reads SGHRS; CDR2 reads YFSETQ. V was pared by 3 bases and J by 1 base, with 8 bases between. This CDR3 has 15 amino acids. As DNA, the CDR3 is TGCGCCAGCAGCTGGACAGTTTCTGGGGCCAACGTCCTGACTTTC. It encodes CASSWTVSGANVLTF.